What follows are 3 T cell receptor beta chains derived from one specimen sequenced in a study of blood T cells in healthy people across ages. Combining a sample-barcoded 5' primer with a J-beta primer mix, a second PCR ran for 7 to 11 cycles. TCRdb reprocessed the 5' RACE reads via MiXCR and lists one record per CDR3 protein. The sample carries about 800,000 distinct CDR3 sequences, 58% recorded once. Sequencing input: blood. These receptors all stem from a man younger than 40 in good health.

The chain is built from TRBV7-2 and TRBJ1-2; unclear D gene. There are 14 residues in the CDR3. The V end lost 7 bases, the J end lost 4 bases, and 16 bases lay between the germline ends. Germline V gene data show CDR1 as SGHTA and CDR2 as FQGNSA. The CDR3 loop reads CASTLAGRAYGYTF. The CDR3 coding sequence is TGTGCCAGCACCCTCGCCGGGAGGGCCTATGGCTACACCTTC. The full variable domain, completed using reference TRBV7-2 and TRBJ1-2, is GAGVSQSPSNKVTEKGKDVELRCDPISGHTALYWYRQSLGQGLEFLIYFQGNSAPDKSGLPSDRFSAERTGGSVSTLTIQRTQQEDSAVYLCASTLAGRAYGYTFGSGTRLTVV.

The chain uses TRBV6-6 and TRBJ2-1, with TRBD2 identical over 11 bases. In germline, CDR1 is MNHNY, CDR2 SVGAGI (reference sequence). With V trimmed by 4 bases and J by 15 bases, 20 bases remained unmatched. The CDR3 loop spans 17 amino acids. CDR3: CASSSTHSGGVTPLTFF. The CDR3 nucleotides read TGTGCCAGCAGTTCCACCCATAGCGGGGGGGTCACACCTTTAACGTTCTTC.

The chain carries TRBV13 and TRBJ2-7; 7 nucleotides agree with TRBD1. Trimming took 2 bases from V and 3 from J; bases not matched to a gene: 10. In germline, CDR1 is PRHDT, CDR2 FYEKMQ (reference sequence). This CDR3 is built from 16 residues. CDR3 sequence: CASSLKRDRMDYEQYF. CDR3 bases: TGTGCCAGCAGCTTAAAAAGGGACAGAATGGACTACGAGCAGTACTTC.